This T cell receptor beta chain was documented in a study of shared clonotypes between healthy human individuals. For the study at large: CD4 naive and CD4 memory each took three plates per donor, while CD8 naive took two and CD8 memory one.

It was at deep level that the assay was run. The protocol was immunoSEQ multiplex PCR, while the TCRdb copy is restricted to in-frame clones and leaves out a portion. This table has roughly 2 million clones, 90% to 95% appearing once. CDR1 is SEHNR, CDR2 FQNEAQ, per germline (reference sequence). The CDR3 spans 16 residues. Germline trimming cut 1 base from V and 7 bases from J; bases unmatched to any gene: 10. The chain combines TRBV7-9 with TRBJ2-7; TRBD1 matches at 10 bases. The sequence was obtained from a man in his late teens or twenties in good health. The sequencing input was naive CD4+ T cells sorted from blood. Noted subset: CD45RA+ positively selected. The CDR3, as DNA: TGTGCCAGCAGCTTAGGCCCCGGGACAGGGGCTTGGGAGCAGTACTTC. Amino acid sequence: CASSLGPGTGAWEQYF.